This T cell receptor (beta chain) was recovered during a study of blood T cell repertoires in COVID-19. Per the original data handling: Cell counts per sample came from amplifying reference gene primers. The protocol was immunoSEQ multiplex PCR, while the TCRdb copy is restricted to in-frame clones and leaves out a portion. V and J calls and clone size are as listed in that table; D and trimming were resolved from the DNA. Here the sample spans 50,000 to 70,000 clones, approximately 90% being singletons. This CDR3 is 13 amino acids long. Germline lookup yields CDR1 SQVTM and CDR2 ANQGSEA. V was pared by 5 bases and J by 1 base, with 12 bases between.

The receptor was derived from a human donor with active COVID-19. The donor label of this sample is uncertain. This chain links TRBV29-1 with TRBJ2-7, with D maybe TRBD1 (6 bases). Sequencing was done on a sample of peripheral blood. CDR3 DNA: TGCAGCGTTCAGACAGGCTCTTCCTACGAGCAGTACTTC. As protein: CSVQTGSSYEQYF.